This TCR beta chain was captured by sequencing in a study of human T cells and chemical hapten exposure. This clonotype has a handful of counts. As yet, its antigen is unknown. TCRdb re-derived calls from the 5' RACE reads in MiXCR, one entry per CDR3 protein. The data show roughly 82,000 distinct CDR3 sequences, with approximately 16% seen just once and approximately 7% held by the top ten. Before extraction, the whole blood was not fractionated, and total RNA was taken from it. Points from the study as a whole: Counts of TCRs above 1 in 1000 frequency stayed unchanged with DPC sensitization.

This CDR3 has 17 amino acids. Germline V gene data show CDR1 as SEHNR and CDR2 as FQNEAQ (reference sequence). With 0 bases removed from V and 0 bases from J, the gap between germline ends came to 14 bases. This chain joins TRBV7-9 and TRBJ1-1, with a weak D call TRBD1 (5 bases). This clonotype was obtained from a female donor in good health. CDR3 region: CASSLALDSFLNTEAFF. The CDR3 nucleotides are TGTGCCAGCAGCTTAGCCCTAGACAGCTTTCTGAACACTGAAGCTTTCTTT.